This entry is about one TCR beta chain. The data originate from a study of blood T cell repertoires in COVID-19. The CDR3 loop spans 13 amino acids. The V end was cut by 8 bases, the J end by 1 base, with 9 bases between. Looked up from germline, CDR1 is SGHAT and CDR2 is FQNNGV. Clones were read by immunoSEQ multiplex PCR, and TCRdb kept only the in-frame ones, dropping some. Here the sample spans some 40,000 clones, roughly 80% being singletons. The chain recombines TRBV11-2 with TRBJ2-1, with a weak D call TRBD2 (6 bases). Sequencing was performed on peripheral blood. This TCR was sampled from a man between 60 and 75 years old in a cohort sampled during active COVID-19. The CDR3 here is CASSGLSYNEQFF. The CDR3 bases are TGTGCCAGCTCGGGACTTTCCTACAATGAGCAGTTCTTC.